Listed below are T cell receptor beta chains from one sample, sequenced in a study of cytomegalovirus exposure and HLA in healthy donors. Sequencing was performed with immunoSEQ multiplex PCR; in TCRdb, only in-frame clones are kept and a portion is missing. The sample has some 140,000 clones; about four fifths are singletons. The sequenced sample was PBMCs. Source of these receptors: a man aged 25-45 years in good health. Each CDR3 is given with its conserved first and last residue. The D gene is left open where the match is weak. Size is omitted from some rows. Given values are once, few, many or a class for expanded clones.

cdr3_nt cdr3_aa v_call d_call clone_size j_call
TGTGCCAGCAGCTTATCCGGGACAGCAACTAATGAAAAACTGTTTTTT CASSLSGTATNEKLFF TRBV7-2 TRBD1 NA TRBJ1-4
TGTGCCAGCAGCCACCGGACAGGGGGAGGGGGGACCGGGGAGCTGTTTTTT CASSHRTGGGGTGELFF TRBV5-4 TRBD1 NA TRBJ2-2
TGTTCCAGCAGTCCGCAGCGGGGTGAGGCTAATGAAAAACTGTTTTTT CSSSPQRGEANEKLFF TRBV7-9 NA NA TRBJ1-4
TGTGCCAGTAGTATTCTGGGACTAGCGGCCACCGATACGCAGTATTTT CASSILGLAATDTQYF TRBV19 TRBD2 NA TRBJ2-3
TGTGCCAGCTCCCCGAAAGACAGGACAGGGGCCACCGGGGAGCTGTTTTTT CASSPKDRTGATGELFF TRBV18 TRBD1 NA TRBJ2-2
TGTGCCATCAGTCTCTCGCAGGGGGCCTACGAGCAGTACTTC CAISLSQGAYEQYF TRBV10-3 TRBD1 NA TRBJ2-7
TGTGCCAGCAGTCCCGATGCCAGTTCTGGGGCCAACGTCCTGACTTTC CASSPDASSGANVLTF TRBV6-4 NA medium-sized TRBJ2-6
TGTGCCAGCAGCTTGGAGCGCAGTCTACGAGAGCAGTACTTC CASSLERSLREQYF TRBV5-8 NA NA TRBJ2-7
TGTGCCAGCAGCGGAGGGGTGTTAGCCGTATTTGAAGCTTTCTTT CASSGGVLAVFEAFF TRBV5-5 NA NA TRBJ1-1
TGCAGTCCTCTTGCGGGATATGAGCAGTTCTTC CSPLAGYEQFF TRBV20-1 NA NA TRBJ2-1
TGTGCCAGCAGCTTAGCGGTCTCCGGGGGACGGGCCACCGGGGAGCTGTTTTTT CASSLAVSGGRATGELFF TRBV7-2 NA NA TRBJ2-2
TGCGCCAGCAGCTTGGATGGGGGCGTGAATGAAAAACTGTTTTTT CASSLDGGVNEKLFF TRBV5-1 NA NA TRBJ1-4
TGTGCCACCAGCGTAAACCGGGGTGCCACCTACGAGCAGTACTTC CATSVNRGATYEQYF TRBV15 NA NA TRBJ2-7
TGTGCCAGCAGCTTCAGGACAGGGATGGACACAGATACGCAGTATTTT CASSFRTGMDTDTQYF TRBV7-9 TRBD1 NA TRBJ2-3
TGTGCCAGCAGGGAAGAGACTAGCGGGAGTTACGAGCAGTACTTC CASREETSGSYEQYF TRBV27 TRBD2 NA TRBJ2-7
TGTGCCAGTAGTAAAGCGGGAGAAGACCACTACGAGCAGTACTTC CASSKAGEDHYEQYF TRBV19 TRBD2 NA TRBJ2-7
TGTGCCAGCAGTTACTCTTCGGGTACAGGTTCCTACGAGCAGTACTTC CASSYSSGTGSYEQYF TRBV6-5 NA NA TRBJ2-7